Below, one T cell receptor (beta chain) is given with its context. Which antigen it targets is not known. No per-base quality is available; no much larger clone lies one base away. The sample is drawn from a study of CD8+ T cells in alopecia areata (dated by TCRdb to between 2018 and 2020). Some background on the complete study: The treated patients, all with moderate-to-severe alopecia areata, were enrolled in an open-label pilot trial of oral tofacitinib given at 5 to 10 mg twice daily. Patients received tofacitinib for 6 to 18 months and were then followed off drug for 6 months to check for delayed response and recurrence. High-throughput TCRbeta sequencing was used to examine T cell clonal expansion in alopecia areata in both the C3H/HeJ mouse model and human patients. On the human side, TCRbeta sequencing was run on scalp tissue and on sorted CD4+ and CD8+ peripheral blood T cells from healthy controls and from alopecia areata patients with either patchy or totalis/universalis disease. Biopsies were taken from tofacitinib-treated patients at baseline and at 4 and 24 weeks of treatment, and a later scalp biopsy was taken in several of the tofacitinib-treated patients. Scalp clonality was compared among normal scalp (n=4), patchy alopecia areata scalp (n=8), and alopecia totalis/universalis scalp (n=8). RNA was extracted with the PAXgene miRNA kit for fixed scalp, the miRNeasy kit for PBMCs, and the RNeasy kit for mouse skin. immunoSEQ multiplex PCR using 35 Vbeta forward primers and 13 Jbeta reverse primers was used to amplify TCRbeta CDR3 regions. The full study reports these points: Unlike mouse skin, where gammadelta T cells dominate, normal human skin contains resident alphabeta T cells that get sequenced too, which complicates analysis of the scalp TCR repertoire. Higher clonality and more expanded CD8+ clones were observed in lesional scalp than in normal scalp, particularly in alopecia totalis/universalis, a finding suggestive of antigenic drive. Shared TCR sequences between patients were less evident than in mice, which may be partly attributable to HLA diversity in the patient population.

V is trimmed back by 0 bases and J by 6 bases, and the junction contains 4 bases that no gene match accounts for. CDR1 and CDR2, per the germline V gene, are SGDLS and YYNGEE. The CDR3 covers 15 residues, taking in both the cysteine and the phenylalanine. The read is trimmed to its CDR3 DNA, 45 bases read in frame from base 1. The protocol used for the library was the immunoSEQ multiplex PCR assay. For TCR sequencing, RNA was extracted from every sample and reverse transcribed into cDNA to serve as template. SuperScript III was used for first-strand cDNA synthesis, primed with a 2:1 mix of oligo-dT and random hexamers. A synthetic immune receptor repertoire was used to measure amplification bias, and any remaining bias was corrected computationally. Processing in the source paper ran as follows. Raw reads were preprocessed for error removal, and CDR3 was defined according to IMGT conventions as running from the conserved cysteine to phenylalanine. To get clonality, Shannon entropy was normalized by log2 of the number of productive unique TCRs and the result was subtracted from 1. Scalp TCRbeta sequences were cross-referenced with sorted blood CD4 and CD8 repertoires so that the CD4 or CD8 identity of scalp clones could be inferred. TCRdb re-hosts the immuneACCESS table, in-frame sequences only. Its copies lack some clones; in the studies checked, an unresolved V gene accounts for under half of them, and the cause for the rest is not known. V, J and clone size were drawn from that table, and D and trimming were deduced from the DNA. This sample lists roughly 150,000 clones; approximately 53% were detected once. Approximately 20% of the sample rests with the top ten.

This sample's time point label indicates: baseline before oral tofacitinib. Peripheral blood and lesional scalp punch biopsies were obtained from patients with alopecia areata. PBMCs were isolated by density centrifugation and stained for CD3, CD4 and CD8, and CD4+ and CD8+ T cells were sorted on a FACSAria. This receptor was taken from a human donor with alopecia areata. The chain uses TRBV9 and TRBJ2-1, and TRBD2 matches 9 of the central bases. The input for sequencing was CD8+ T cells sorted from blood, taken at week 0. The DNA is TGTGCCAGCAGCGTAGGAGCGGGGGGTGTCAATGAGCAGTTCTTC. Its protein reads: CASSVGAGGVNEQFF.